This T cell receptor beta chain was identified during a study of cytomegalovirus exposure and HLA in healthy donors. 60 Vbeta and 13 Jbeta primers were used in PCR. This table comes from immunoSEQ multiplex PCR, and its TCRdb copy is limited to in-frame clones, with some not included. Among approximately 100,000 clones listed, about two thirds were seen once. Trimming left V 1 base short and J 5 bases short, with 11 bases between. This CDR3 spans 14 amino acids. Germline V gives CDR1 MNHNS, CDR2 SASEGT. This clone was detected only once. The target antigen is unknown. General study findings and limits: The authors reported that TCR beta sequences could predict HLA-A and HLA-B alleles. These predictions were accurate for most subjects in the first cohort. When analyzed later, a missense DCLRE1C variant was found to be linked to TCR beta V- and J-gene trimming.

This rearrangement joins TRBV6-1 to TRBJ2-5; maybe TRBD2 (6 bases). The receptor comes from a human donor in good health. Sequencing was done on a sample of PBMCs. This CDR3 reads CASSEGGGLETQYF. The CDR3 DNA reads TGTGCCAGCAGTGAAGGTGGAGGGTTGGAGACCCAGTACTTC.